Shown below are 26 T cell receptor beta chains from a single sample sequenced in a study of read filtering for tumor transcriptome and immune sequencing. The library was built from 400 ng RNA with molecular barcoded adaptors for alpha/delta and beta/gamma chains. One entry per CDR3 protein results from TCRdb running MiXCR on the reads. The table has around 33,000 distinct CDR3 sequences, under 20% seen once; the top ten hold about a sixth. The sample taken for sequencing was a population of CD138-negative cells sorted from bone marrow. The source is a donor aged 40 or over with multiple myeloma.

At least ten counts were recorded for this clonotype. This sequence joins TRBV6-4 and TRBJ2-2, with a possible D match to TRBD2 (5 bases). Trimming removed 4 bases from V and 7 bases from J, with 13 bases in between. This CDR3 has 14 residues. Germline V gene sequence: CDR1 MRHNA, CDR2 SNTAGT. CDR3 loop: CASSVSGGGGELFF. CDR3 nucleotides: TGTGCCAGCAGTGTCTCTGGCGGAGGCGGGGAGCTGTTTTTT.

This clonotype was observed at least ten times. The V and J genes are TRBV14 and TRBJ2-2, with unresolved D. This CDR3 is 14 amino acids long. Trimming left V 3 bases short and J 5 bases short, with 10 bases between. Germline assignment: CDR1 SGHDN and CDR2 FVKESK. CDR3 protein: CASSQIGWTGELFF. The CDR3 bases are TGTGCCAGCAGCCAGATAGGGTGGACCGGGGAGCTGTTTTTT.

There are a few counts of this clonotype. The CDR3 reads CAWSVGPANTEAFF. The CDR3 DNA reads TGTGCCTGGAGTGTAGGCCCAGCTAACACTGAAGCTTTCTTT. This chain joins TRBV30 and TRBJ1-1; D is unclear. CDR3 size: 14 residues. Trimming removed 0 bases at V and 2 bases at J, with 10 bases between. CDR1 and CDR2 from the germline V gene are GTSNPN and SVGIG (reference sequence). Looking up the rest from reference TRBV30 and TRBJ1-1 gives the full variable domain: SQTIHQWPATLVQPVGSPLSLECTVEGTSNPNLYWYRQAAGRGLQLLFYSVGIGQISSEVPQNLSASRPQDRQFILSSKKLLLSDSGFYLCAWSVGPANTEAFFGQGTRLTVV.

This clonotype was seen ten or more times. The chain is built from TRBV7-3 and TRBJ2-3, with unresolved D. CDR3 size: 13 residues. V was trimmed by 4 bases and J by 2 bases, leaving 7 bases between them. CDR1 and CDR2 from the germline V gene are SGHTA and FQGTGA. CDR3 nucleotide sequence: TGTGCCAGCAGCTCCCAAGTCACAGATACGCAGTATTTT. Amino acids: CASSSQVTDTQYF.

This clonotype was recorded at least ten times. The chain is built from TRBV6-2 or TRBV6-3 and TRBJ2-4; TRBD2 aligns across 7 bases. J lost 4 bases, V lost 2 bases, and 5 bases had no gene match. Germline V CDR1 and CDR2: MNHEY, SVGEGT. This CDR3 spans 15 amino acids. The chain's CDR3 is CASSYGGGGKNIQYF. DNA of the CDR3: TGTGCCAGCAGTTACGGTGGCGGGGGAAAAAACATTCAGTACTTC.

This clonotype was found many times. The genes are TRBV20-1 and TRBJ2-7, with TRBD2 matching 14 bases. With V trimmed by 0 bases and J by 10 bases, 17 bases remained unmatched. CDR3 length: 18 residues. Germline CDR1 is DFQATT and CDR2 is SNEGSKA (reference sequence). The CDR3 spells CSARDGTGTGTSGSPQYF. The CDR3 nucleotides read TGCAGTGCTAGAGATGGGACGGGAACCGGGACTAGCGGGAGTCCCCAGTACTTC.

In this sample, this clonotype turned up many times. The chain carries TRBV2 and TRBJ2-3, with D hard to call. Germline assignment: CDR1 SNHLY and CDR2 FYNNEI. CDR3 length: 13 amino acids. V lost 5 bases and J lost 5, with 11 bases in between. The CDR3 bases are TGTGCCAGCAGTCCCTTTGAGATAGATACGCAGTATTTT. It codes for CASSPFEIDTQYF.

This clonotype was counted many times. J is TRBJ2-7 and V is TRBV20-1; D remains unclear. V was pared by 3 bases and J by 3 bases, with 12 bases between. The CDR3 is made up of 13 amino acids. From germline, CDR1 is DFQATT and CDR2 SNEGSKA (reference sequence). The DNA for the CDR3 is TGCAGTGCTAGCTCCAAGGACGACTACGAGCAGTACTTC. Translation: CSASSKDDYEQYF.

There are a few counts of this clonotype. This may be a read error: a much more frequent sequence differs by one nucleotide. This chain uses TRBV11-3 with TRBJ2-3; no clear D gene. The germline V gene has CDR1 SGHNT and CDR2 YENEEA. V lost 3 bases, J lost 11 bases, and 15 bases lay in between. This CDR3 is 13 amino acids long. The CDR3 is CASSFSWENMQYF. The CDR3, as DNA: TGTGCCAGCAGCTTCAGTTGGGAAAATATGCAGTATTTT.

This clonotype was seen repeatedly, ten times or more. The rearrangement joins TRBV28 to TRBJ1-2; possibly TRBD1 for D (5 bases). Germline CDR1 MDHEN, CDR2 SYDVKM. This CDR3 spans 14 amino acids. The ends were cut back, 7 bases at V and 4 bases at J, with 16 bases in the middle. This CDR3 is CASTPSGTVYGYTF. The CDR3 nucleotides are TGTGCCAGCACCCCTTCCGGGACCGTCTATGGCTACACCTTC.

This clonotype is categorized as medium-sized (0.01 to 0.1%). The V gene is TRBV7-8, the J gene TRBJ2-2; TRBD2 is a possible D gene (7 bases). The ends were cut back, 2 bases at V and 4 bases at J, with 20 bases in the middle. Germline CDR1 and CDR2: SGHVS and FQNEAQ. The CDR3 is 18 amino acids. The CDR3 nucleotides read TGTGCCAGCAGCTTAAGGGGGGGTGGACCCGGGGGCACCGGGGAGCTGTTTTTT. Its translation is CASSLRGGGPGGTGELFF. The full variable domain, in which reference TRBV7-8 and TRBJ2-2 provide the parts outside the CDR3, is GAGVSQSPRYKVAKRGQDVALRCDPISGHVSLFWYQQALGQGPEFLTYFQNEAQLDKSGLPSDRFFAERPEGSVSTLKIQRTQQEDSAVYLCASSLRGGGPGGTGELFFGEGSRLTVL.

Ten or more counts support this clonotype. In nucleotides, the CDR3 is TGTGCCAGCTCGCAGAGACCCAATGAGCAGTTCTTC. This translates into CASSQRPNEQFF. The rearrangement links TRBV7-6 to TRBJ2-1; D is undetermined. This CDR3 has 12 residues. Trimming pared 8 bases from V and 6 bases from J, leaving 11 bases between. Looked up from germline, CDR1 is SGHVS and CDR2 is FNYEAQ.

This clonotype was seen at least ten times. V and J are TRBV20-1 and TRBJ2-1; 9 bases map to TRBD2. From germline, CDR1 is DFQATT and CDR2 SNEGSKA (reference sequence). The CDR3 loop spans 14 amino acids. The V gene end was trimmed by 6 bases and the J gene end by 7 bases; junction bases not matched to a gene: 10. The CDR3 spells CSASGLAGWNEQFF. The CDR3 DNA follows: TGCAGTGCCTCGGGGCTAGCGGGATGGAATGAGCAGTTCTTC.

This clonotype was picked up many times. This chain uses TRBV20-1 with TRBJ2-5, with unresolved D. Germline V gene sequence: CDR1 DFQATT, CDR2 SNEGSKA (reference sequence). The V end was cut by 5 bases, the J end by 4 bases, with 14 bases between. The CDR3 sequence is 13 residues long. The CDR3 here is CSAPLTQRETQYF. For the CDR3, the DNA is TGCAGTGCTCCCCTGACCCAGAGAGAGACCCAGTACTTC.

Points on this clonotype: It is likely a read error: a sequence one base away is far more abundant. This rearrangement joins TRBV12-3 or TRBV12-4 to TRBJ2-5, with TRBD2 as a possible D gene (5 bases). CDR3 length: 17 residues. V lost 6 bases to trimming and J lost 2 bases, with 22 bases between them. The CDR3 DNA reads as TGTGCCAGCAGAGCGGTCCGCCAAGGAGAAGGACAAGAGACCCAGTACTTC. Translation gives CASRAVRQGEGQETQYF.

This chain joins TRBV7-2 and TRBJ2-5; possibly TRBD1 or TRBD2 for D (5 bases each). There are 15 residues in the CDR3. Trimming cost V 4 bases and J 3 bases, with 15 bases left between them. Germline V gene sequence: CDR1 SGHTA, CDR2 FQGNSA. The CDR3 is CASSSPGDGEETQYF. CDR3 coding DNA: TGTGCCAGCAGCTCCCCCGGGGACGGGGAAGAGACCCAGTACTTC.

This clonotype has more than one count but fewer than ten. The CDR3 protein is CSARRAGVSGDNEQFF. DNA of the CDR3: TGCAGTGCTAGAAGGGCAGGGGTTAGTGGTGACAATGAGCAGTTCTTC. The V gene is TRBV20-1, the J gene TRBJ2-1, with D maybe TRBD1 (6 bases). Germline-derived CDR1 and CDR2 are DFQATT and SNEGSKA (reference sequence). The CDR3 totals 16 residues. With 2 bases removed from V and 5 bases from J, the gap between germline ends came to 19 bases.

This clonotype has only a few counts. The J gene is TRBJ1-1, the V gene TRBV6-6, with D uncertain. The germline CDR1 and CDR2 sequences are MNHNY and SVGAGI (reference sequence). Trimming removed 8 bases from V and 1 base from J, with 8 bases in between. The CDR3 runs 12 residues. CDR3 in DNA: TGTGCCAGCGCGACGGGGAACACTGAAGCTTTCTTT. This gives the protein CASATGNTEAFF.

This clonotype was detected only a few times. This sequence joins TRBV4-1 and TRBJ1-3; D is uncertain. The CDR3 is made up of 17 amino acids. With 2 bases removed from V and 0 bases from J, the gap between germline ends came to 14 bases. Germline CDR1 is MGHRA and CDR2 is YSYEKL. CDR3 coding DNA: TGCGCCAGCAGCCAATACAAGACGGCGAACTCTGGAAACACCATATATTTT. Translating gives CASSQYKTANSGNTIYF.

This clonotype came up many times. This chain uses TRBV21-1 with TRBJ2-7; TRBD2 reflects the table's D call only, with no check against the DNA. TRBV21-1 is deemed a pseudogene. The CDR3 covers 14 residues. The CDR3 sequence is CASMYGRPLYEQYF. CDR3 sequence (DNA): TGTGCCAGCATGTACGGACGGCCCCTCTACGAGCAGTACTTC.

This clonotype has ten or more counts. The chain recombines TRBV18 with TRBJ2-7; D is undetermined. The CDR3 sequence is 13 residues long. The germline CDR1 and CDR2 sequences are KGHSH and LQKENI. Trimming shortened V by 2 bases and J by 0 bases, and 5 bases separated the two germline ends. The CDR3 DNA reads as TGTGCCAGCTCACCAACAGCCTCCTACGAGCAGTACTTC. Translation: CASSPTASYEQYF. The full variable domain, rest sourced from reference TRBV18 and TRBJ2-7, is NAGVMQNPRHLVRRRGQEARLRCSPMKGHSHVYWYRQLPEEGLKFMVYLQKENIIDESGMPKERFSAEFPKEGPSILRIQQVVRGDSAAYFCASSPTASYEQYFGPGTRLTVT.

This clonotype was seen a single time. It may be a read error: a sequence one base away is much more abundant. The chain employs TRBV7-9 and TRBJ1-2, with D possibly TRBD1 on 5 matching bases. CDR1 SEHNR and CDR2 FQNEAQ come from the germline V gene (reference sequence). The CDR3 is 15 residues long. Written as DNA, the CDR3 is TGTGCCAGCGGCTTAGATTCTGACAGTAACTATGGCTACACCTTC. Protein: CASGLDSDSNYGYTF.

This clonotype is medium-sized by share. The V call is TRBV27, the J call TRBJ2-7; TRBD2 is a possible D gene (6 bases). V was clipped by 5 bases and J by 2 bases, with 16 bases between them. Germline V gives CDR1 MNHEY, CDR2 SMNVEV (reference sequence). The CDR3 consists of 15 residues. This CDR3 reads CASSPHGTGAYEQYF. CDR3 nucleotide sequence: TGTGCCAGCAGTCCGCACGGGACGGGGGCCTACGAGCAGTACTTC.

There are many counts of this clonotype. The V and J genes are TRBV24-1 and TRBJ2-2; no definite D call. Germline CDR1 and CDR2: KGHDR and SFDVKD. The CDR3 has 11 amino acids. V was clipped by 3 bases and J by 7 bases, with 2 bases between them. CDR3 sequence: CATSDIGELFF. Here the CDR3 DNA reads TGTGCCACCAGTGATATCGGGGAGCTGTTTTTT.

This clonotype appeared many times. Given the absence of the conserved phenylalanine or tryptophan at the CDR3 end, a read error is likely. V usage is TRBV11-1 and J usage is TRBJ2-1; TRBD2 matches 15 bases. Germline V gene lookup returns CDR1 SGHAT and CDR2 FQDESV (reference sequence). V lost 4 bases, J lost 6 bases, and 10 bases stayed unmatched. This CDR3 is built from 18 residues. For the CDR3, the DNA is TGTGCCAGCAGCTATTACCGAGGGACTAGCGGGAGGATCAATGAGCAGTTCTCC. Translation gives CASSYYRGTSGRINEQFS.

This clonotype was observed at least ten times. The chain uses TRBV3-1 and TRBJ2-5, with 9 bases fitting TRBD1. The CDR3 has 15 residues. Germline-derived CDR1 and CDR2 are LGHDT and YNNKEL (reference sequence). The V gene end was trimmed by 3 bases and the J gene end by 4 bases; junction bases not matched to a gene: 6. CDR3 protein: CASSQRRDRVETQYF. The CDR3 DNA is TGTGCCAGCAGCCAGAGGCGGGACAGGGTAGAGACCCAGTACTTC.